This T cell receptor (beta chain) was documented in a study of T cell responses to AZD1222 COVID-19 vaccine. Points on this clone: What it binds is not known.

Per germline, CDR1 SGHDT and CDR2 YYEEEE. The CDR3 runs to 14 residues. Trimming took off 2 bases at V and 2 bases at J, with 10 bases between the two ends. Overall study results and limits: Baseline serostatus was positive in only six AZD1222 recipients.

Sequencing was performed with immunoSEQ multiplex PCR; in TCRdb, only in-frame clones are kept and a portion is missing. The data hold about 96,000 clones, with nearly 90% observed a single time. The sequence derives from an adult in good health. The chain links TRBV5-6 to TRBJ1-2; D remains ambiguous. The sample in question was peripheral blood, obtained on day 0 of AZD1222 vaccination. The CDR3 DNA reads as TGTGCCAGCAGCTTAAAGGTCAGCAACTATGGCTACACCTTC. This encodes CASSLKVSNYGYTF.